This T cell receptor beta chain was captured by sequencing in a study of Graves' ophthalmopathy and Graves' hyperthyroidism. V shed 0 bases, J shed 5 bases, and the junction held 3 bases outside the gene matches. This CDR3 region has 13 residues. From germline, CDR1 is GTSNPN and CDR2 SVGIG (reference sequence). From RNA, the CDR3 regions of TCR beta chains were amplified and sequenced. Following a first-round RT-PCR that used HTBI primers, a second-round multiplex PCR was carried out. In TCRdb, the multiplex PCR reads were re-called with MiXCR into one record per CDR3 protein. The data show just over 400,000 distinct CDR3 sequences, 20% to 25% seen once.

Sequenced: peripheral blood. The chain carries TRBV30 and TRBJ2-5; 7 bases fit TRBD2. This TCR derives from a young woman with stable Graves' hyperthyroidism. CDR3 loop: CAWSVRGGETQYF. CDR3 in DNA: TGTGCCTGGAGTGTACGGGGAGGGGAGACCCAGTACTTC.